This T cell receptor (beta chain) was found in a study of blood T cell repertoires in COVID-19. Clones were sequenced by immunoSEQ multiplex PCR, and TCRdb holds only the in-frame ones, with some missing. The sample has about 180,000 clones; 86% are singletons. The CDR3 consists of 16 residues. Trimming shortened V by 6 bases and J by 5 bases, and 22 bases separated the two germline ends. This receptor was identified in a woman in her 30s with active or convalescent COVID-19. The V call is TRBV6-7, the J call TRBJ1-2; D possibly corresponds to TRBD1 (6 bases). TRBV6-7 is designated an ORF whose function remains uncertain. The sequenced sample was peripheral blood. The CDR3 DNA follows: TGTGCCAGCAGCCCCGGGGGGGCGGTTTTTATTTATGGCTACACCTTC. This sequence encodes CASSPGGAVFIYGYTF.